This TCR beta chain was profiled in a study of post-analysis software for immune sequencing data (dated by TCRdb to 2015 to 2017). At the level of the whole study: The recorded disease courses included relapsing-remitting, secondary progressive and progressive-relapsing multiple sclerosis, and some patients had no subtype annotation. The patient repertoires were set against 10 or so previously published healthy control repertoires from donors whose ages ranged from about 6 to 25 years. A subset of samples was prepared in parallel using single-end sample barcoding, then pooled and co-amplified after Illumina adapter ligation. Overall study outcomes, separate from this receptor: Significantly higher frequencies in patients than in controls were found for five or six TRBV segments, including TRBV5-6, TRBV5-1 and TRBV20-1. When samples were clustered directly using the F measure, samples prepared in the same batch co-clustered strongly, which prompted a batch-effect correction. Significantly lower normalized Chao1 diversity was found in multiple sclerosis patients than in controls, suggesting substantial peripheral T-cell clonal expansion. The multiple sclerosis patient group was slightly younger than the control group.

To demonstrate the VDJtools post-analysis software, TCR beta repertoires were profiled from the peripheral blood of about 14 young patients with multiple sclerosis. The multiple sclerosis patients were children and adolescents between about 6 and 16 years of age. With respect to this clonotype: Its cognate antigen has yet to be identified. Germline and junction disagree at one end, which may indicate a read error.

According to the germline V gene (reference sequence), CDR1 reads MNHNY and CDR2 reads SVGAGI. Including cysteine and phenylalanine, the CDR3 has 15 amino acids. Just the 45-base CDR3 DNA is kept, in frame starting at base 1. Library construction relied on PCR. Data came from an Illumina HiSeq 2500. To reduce PCR and sequencing biases, unique molecular identifiers were incorporated into the TCR beta cDNA libraries. Some 500,000 cDNA molecules were obtained for every 1 to 10 million input T cells, so each molecule roughly corresponded to one T cell. The patient libraries were prepared and sequenced using the same protocol as the earlier healthy control dataset. Samples belonging to the same batch were prepared together, multiplexed and sequenced on a shared HiSeq lane. In the original analysis: Raw barcoded reads were processed with MIGEC, discarding single-read molecular identifier groups before consensus assembly and CDR3 extraction. VDJtools was used for post-analysis of the clonotype tables, with diversity normalized by down-sampling every dataset to the smallest sample size. To correct batch-related cross-sample contamination, repertoire overlap clustering matched CDR3 amino acid sequences but not nucleotide sequences. The public reads were reprocessed in TCRdb via fastp at Q25 and MiXCR, keeping in-frame beta chains. Every distinct CDR3 protein forms one entry, paired with its most common genes and DNA. The V and J calls reflect TCRdb's pipeline rather than the authors' work. For this sample the table gives roughly 620,000 distinct CDR3 sequences, of which around 44% were detected only once. Together, the top ten hold approximately 1.7% of the sample.

The clonotype comes from a girl between 10 and 17 years old with multiple sclerosis. This chain is built from TRBV6-6 and TRBJ1-2; no D segment can be confidently identified. The sequenced material came from blood. The CDR3: CASSSFLEVSYRYTF. The DNA sequence reads TGTGCCAGCAGTTCCTTCTTGGAGGTCTCCTATCGCTACACCTTC.